A selection of T cell receptor beta chains follows, all from one sample in a study of T cells in Graves' hyperthyroidism and ophthalmopathy. TCRdb processed the multiplex PCR reads anew with MiXCR; each CDR3 protein has one entry. The sample holds 480,000 or so distinct CDR3 sequences, 46% seen once. The sample consisted of peripheral blood or thyroid tissue (not recorded which). These receptors all stem from an adult woman with Graves' disease, either hyperthyroidism or ophthalmopathy (not recorded which). Both conserved end residues are part of each CDR3. The D gene is left open where the match is weak. Clone sizes are given selectively: once, few, many, or a class where the clone is expanded.

abundance	v_gene	j_gene	d_gene	CDR3nt	CDR3aa
once	TRBV5-1	TRBJ2-2	TRBD1	TGCGCCAGCAGTTCGCAGGGGGCCGGGGGCACCGGGGAGCTGTTTTTT	CASSSQGAGGTGELFF
NA	TRBV29-1	TRBJ1-1	NA	TGCAGCGTTGAAGTTTCCTCAAGGGAAGCTTTCTTT	CSVEVSSREAFF
NA	TRBV7-9	TRBJ2-7	TRBD2	TGTGCCAGCAGCCCAGGTTGGGGACTAGCGGGAGGAAAGTACTTC	CASSPGWGLAGGKYF
NA	TRBV24-1	TRBJ2-5	NA	TGTGCCACCAGTGATTCAGTCATGGGAGAGACCCAGTACTTC	CATSDSVMGETQYF
NA	TRBV7-2	TRBJ1-2	TRBD1	TGTGCCAGCAGCACCGGGACAGGGGTTGATGGCTACACCTTC	CASSTGTGVDGYTF
few	TRBV4-1	TRBJ2-7	NA	TGCGCCAGCAGCCAAGATCAGAGGCGGCAGTACTTC	CASSQDQRRQYF
NA	TRBV2	TRBJ1-2	TRBD1	TGTGCCAGCACCCAGGGGGCTGGCTACACCTTC	CASTQGAGYTF
few	TRBV4-1	TRBJ2-5	TRBD2	TGCGCCAGCAGCCAAGAGCCGCCGGGACTAGCGGGGACCCAGTACTTC	CASSQEPPGLAGTQYF
NA	TRBV10-3	TRBJ2-2	TRBD1	TGTGCCATCAGGAGACAGGGGATCGGGGAGCTGTTTTTT	CAIRRQGIGELFF
many	TRBV7-2	TRBJ1-1	TRBD1	TGTGCCAGCAGCCAACAGGGGCAAACTGAAGCTTTCTTT	CASSQQGQTEAFF
many	TRBV5-6	TRBJ2-5	TRBD1	TGTGCCAGCAGTCACAGACAGGGAGAGACCCAGTACTTC	CASSHRQGETQYF
few	TRBV5-5	TRBJ1-4	NA	TGTGCCAGCAGCAAGGAGGGAACAGGCGGAAAACTGTTTTTT	CASSKEGTGGKLFF
NA	TRBV10-3	TRBJ1-1	TRBD1	TGTGCCATCAGTGAGTTCCAGGGACAGACTGAAGCTTTCTTT	CAISEFQGQTEAFF
few	TRBV5-5	TRBJ2-2	NA	TGTGCCAGCAGCTTGGCCTCGACTGTGGGAGCAACCGGGGAGCTGTTTTTT	CASSLASTVGATGELFF
few	TRBV29-1	TRBJ2-7	NA	TGCAGCGTTGCAAGGGGGGGCCCTAGCTCCTACGAGCAGTACTTC	CSVARGGPSSYEQYF
many	TRBV7-9	TRBJ1-3	NA	TGTGCCAGCAGCCCGGGGCCAAACACCATATATTTT	CASSPGPNTIYF
many	TRBV29-1	TRBJ2-7	NA	TGCAGCGTAGGACTTGGTAGCGAGCAGTACTTC	CSVGLGSEQYF
few	TRBV27	TRBJ2-7	NA	TGTGCCAGCAGTTTCTGGGGAGAATACGAGCAGTACTTC	CASSFWGEYEQYF
NA	TRBV29-1	TRBJ1-2	TRBD1	TGCAGCTTCAGACAGGGGGCGGGCTACACCTTC	CSFRQGAGYTF
few	TRBV6-1	TRBJ2-3	NA	TGTGCCAGCAGTGATGCCGGGACCGTTAGTACGCAGTATTTT	CASSDAGTVSTQYF
NA	TRBV10-3	TRBJ1-4	TRBD1	TGTGCCATCAGCCCCGGACAGGGAGACGAAAAACTGTTTTTT	CAISPGQGDEKLFF
NA	TRBV9	TRBJ1-4	NA	TGTGCCAGCAGCGTAGAGGGGACGCCGGGGGAAAAACTGTTTTTT	CASSVEGTPGEKLFF
many	TRBV29-1	TRBJ1-5	NA	TGCAGCGTTCAAGGGGTGGGTCAGCCCCAGCATTTT	CSVQGVGQPQHF
NA	TRBV7-2	TRBJ1-5	NA	TGTGCCAGCAGCCCTGGACAGTCCCAGCCCCAGCATTTT	CASSPGQSQPQHF
NA	TRBV29-1	TRBJ2-7	NA	TGCAGCGTTTGGGGAAAGGACGAGCAGTACTTC	CSVWGKDEQYF
NA	TRBV29-1	TRBJ1-2	NA	TGCAGCGGGGGGTTCTCTGGAAACACCTTC	CSGGFSGNTF
few	TRBV10-1	TRBJ2-7	NA	TGCGCCAGCAGTGAGGTGGGACCCCGAACCACCTACGAGCAGTACTTC	CASSEVGPRTTYEQYF
NA	TRBV5-4	TRBJ2-5	TRBD1	TGTGCCGGCAGCTCCTTTGACAGGGGAGAGGCCCAGTACTTC	CAGSSFDRGEAQYF
NA	TRBV29-1	TRBJ2-7	TRBD1	TGCAGCAGTTACGGGGACAGCTCCTACGAGCAGTACTTC	CSSYGDSSYEQYF
once	TRBV5-1	TRBJ2-7	TRBD1	TGCGCCAGCAGCCGGGGGACAGGGGAGGTCTACGAGCGGTCCTTC	CASSRGTGEVYERSF
NA	TRBV7-6	TRBJ1-1	NA	TGTGCCAGCCGCAGGGGATACACTGAAGCTTTCTTT	CASRRGYTEAFF
NA	TRBV29-1	TRBJ1-5	NA	TGCACCCTCTGGACGGGTGAGGGCAATCAGCCCCAGCATTTT	CTLWTGEGNQPQHF
many	TRBV10-2	TRBJ1-5	NA	TGCGCCAGCAGTGAGAGAATCGGTCCGGGTCAGCCCCAGCATTTT	CASSERIGPGQPQHF
NA	TRBV29-1	TRBJ1-4	NA	TGCAGCGTTGACAGGGTGGATAAACTGTTTTTT	CSVDRVDKLFF
NA	TRBV7-9	TRBJ1-2	NA	TGTGCCAGCAACTTACCCTCTGACAGCTCTAACTATGGCTACACCTTC	CASNLPSDSSNYGYTF
many	TRBV6-5	TRBJ2-7	NA	TGTGCCAGCAGTTACTCGATCGTGGGGACGAGCTCCTACGAGCAGTACTTC	CASSYSIVGTSSYEQYF
NA	TRBV2	TRBJ2-5	TRBD2	TGTGCCAGCAGTGAAGCGGTGGCGGGAGGAGAGACCCAGTACTTC	CASSEAVAGGETQYF
many	TRBV28	TRBJ1-2	NA	TGTGCCAGCAGTGGAGGATTAGGACTCTATGGCTACACCTTC	CASSGGLGLYGYTF
NA	TRBV15	TRBJ1-2	NA	TGTGCCACCAGAACAGGGTCGGACTATGGCTACACCTTC	CATRTGSDYGYTF